The source of this T cell receptor (beta chain) is a study of PD-L1 blockade in urothelial cancer. Study information: As for prior chemotherapy regimens, patients had received 0 to 3. Blood analysis was done at 3 weeks (second dose) and 6 weeks after treatment began. Among blood samples, the median T cell count was some 140,000. The study's findings and limits: Clonality of blood TCR below the median before treatment predicted better survival.

Time point defined: pretreatment peripheral blood. V was clipped by 5 bases and J by 4 bases; unmatched bases: 5. The V gene's germline CDR1 is LNHDA and CDR2 SQIVND (reference sequence). The CDR3 contains 14 residues. About this clone itself: Its antigen is not identified.

Clones were sequenced by immunoSEQ multiplex PCR, and TCRdb holds only the in-frame ones, with some missing. The sample lists tens of thousands of clones, around 83% occurring once. The rearrangement joins TRBV19 to TRBJ1-1; 9 bases are shared with TRBD1. This sample comprised PBMCs, obtained around atezolizumab (anti-PD-L1) treatment. The origin of this receptor is a man aged 45 to 65 with urothelial cancer. The CDR3: CASSSQGAGTEAFF. The CDR3 DNA sequence: TGTGCCAGTAGTTCACAGGGGGCGGGCACTGAAGCTTTCTTT. The variable domain in full, completed from reference TRBV19 and TRBJ1-1, reads DGGITQSPKYLFRKEGQNVTLSCEQNLNHDAMYWYRQDPGQGLRLIYYSQIVNDFQKGDIAEGYSVSREKKESFPLTVTSAQKNPTAFYLCASSSQGAGTEAFFGQGTRLTVV.